The 22 T cell receptor beta chains given below trace back to one sample, sequenced in a study of CD8 T cells in Susac syndrome. A quantity of roughly 0.5 to 1 ug RNA underwent reverse transcription using random hexamers. Each CDR3 protein is one row after TCRdb ran MiXCR on the immunoSEQ multiplex PCR reads. Found here are around 130,000 distinct CDR3 sequences, less than 95% of them singletons; the top ten hold 0.095% to 0.1%. The sample taken for sequencing was CD4+ T cells from PBMCs. Source of these receptors: a human donor in good health.

The chain employs TRBV2 and TRBJ1-4; a weak D match, TRBD1 (6 bases). The CDR3 sequence is 13 residues long. Deletions cut 8 bases from V and 5 bases from J, with 12 bases between. CDR1 SNHLY and CDR2 FYNNEI come from the germline V gene. The CDR3: CASLGQPNEKLFF. CDR3 sequence (DNA): TGTGCCAGCCTTGGACAGCCGAATGAAAAACTGTTTTTT.

The CDR3 sequence: CASSPRDSLYGYTF. CDR3 nucleotide sequence: TGTGCCAGCAGCCCGAGGGACAGCCTCTATGGCTACACCTTC. This chain connects TRBV9 to TRBJ1-2; TRBD1 matches at 7 bases. From germline, CDR1 is SGDLS and CDR2 YYNGEE. The CDR3 has 14 amino acids. V dropped 4 bases and J dropped 4; count of bases not matched to a gene: 7. The full variable domain, with the rest looked up from reference TRBV9 and TRBJ1-2, is DSGVTQTPKHLITATGQRVTLRCSPRSGDLSVYWYQQSLDQGLQFLIQYYNGEERAKGNILERFSAQQFPDLHSELNLSSLELGDSALYFCASSPRDSLYGYTFGSGTRLTVV.

This clonotype has a single count. Here the CDR3 DNA reads TGTGCCAGCAGCTTAGGCGGGCCAGGGGTCACCGGGGAGCTGTTTTTT. Amino acid sequence: CASSLGGPGVTGELFF. The chain links TRBV7-2 to TRBJ2-2; tentatively, D is TRBD1 (6 bases). This CDR3 spans 16 amino acids. V gave up 1 base and J gave up 4 bases, with 13 bases separating them. CDR1 is SGHTA and CDR2 is FQGNSA in the germline V gene.

The gene calls are TRBV6-2 or TRBV6-3 and TRBJ2-7; D unclear. This CDR3 contains 14 residues. From germline, CDR1 is MNHEY and CDR2 SVGEGT. V was cut by 0 bases and J by 2 bases, with 8 bases left in between. The CDR3 here is CASSYSQWTYEQYF. In DNA form, the CDR3 reads TGTGCCAGCAGTTACTCCCAATGGACCTACGAGCAGTACTTC.

The V gene is TRBV10-3, the J gene TRBJ2-1, with D perhaps assigned TRBD1 or TRBD2 (5 bases each). V lost 6 bases to trimming and J lost 6 bases, with 15 bases between them. CDR1 and CDR2 from the germline V gene are ENHRY and SYGVKD. The CDR3 runs to 14 residues. CDR3 sequence: CAISSGTDLNEQFF. Written as DNA, the CDR3 is TGTGCCATCAGCTCCGGGACGGACCTCAATGAGCAGTTCTTC.

The CDR3 bases are TGTGCCACCAGCAGAGGAGGTAGCGGGAGGGCCTCAAAGACCCAGTACTTC. The encoded protein is CATSRGGSGRASKTQYF. This sequence joins TRBV15 and TRBJ2-5; 11 bases are shared with TRBD2. This CDR3 spans 17 amino acids. Per germline, CDR1 LNHNV and CDR2 YYDKDF (reference sequence). V shed 1 base, J shed 6 bases, and the junction held 10 bases outside the gene matches.

This rearrangement joins TRBV30 to TRBJ1-2; D call uncertain. Trimming pared 2 bases from V and 2 bases from J, leaving 9 bases between. The CDR3 spans 13 residues. From germline, CDR1 is GTSNPN and CDR2 SVGIG (reference sequence). The CDR3 region has the DNA TGTGCCTGGAGTTCAGCGGGGAACTATGGCTACACCTTC. Its protein is CAWSSAGNYGYTF.

The table lists this clonotype with a count of one. The gene calls are TRBV12-3 or TRBV12-4 and TRBJ2-7; D might be TRBD2 (6 bases). V was trimmed by 2 bases and J by 2 bases, leaving 7 bases between them. The CDR3 sequence is 13 residues long. CDR3 residues: CASSLRGAYEQYF. CDR3 in DNA: TGTGCCAGCAGTTTACGCGGGGCCTACGAGCAGTACTTC.

The chain carries TRBV24-1 and TRBJ2-3; perhaps TRBD1 as D (6 bases). The germline V gene encodes CDR1 KGHDR and CDR2 SFDVKD. This CDR3 has 15 amino acids. With 7 bases removed from V and 0 bases from J, the gap between germline ends came to 13 bases. The CDR3 coding sequence is TGTGCCACCAGCCACAGGGCTCTGAGCACAGATACGCAGTATTTT. This translates into CATSHRALSTDTQYF.

This chain connects TRBV7-9 to TRBJ1-1; D unresolved. The germline V gene has CDR1 SEHNR and CDR2 FQNEAQ (reference sequence). The CDR3 sequence is 13 residues long. Trimming removed 3 bases from V and 3 bases from J, with 8 bases in between. The DNA of the CDR3 is TGTGCCAGCAGCTTTGAGGGAGACACTGAAGCTTTCTTT. The encoded protein is CASSFEGDTEAFF.

This clonotype was seen only once. The genes are TRBV2 and TRBJ2-6, with a weak D call TRBD1 (6 bases). The CDR3 is made up of 17 amino acids. Trimming removed 3 bases from V and 0 bases from J, with 12 bases in between. Germline values: CDR1 SNHLY, CDR2 FYNNEI. The CDR3 protein is CASSDPGHLSGANVLTF. CDR3 bases: TGTGCCAGCAGTGACCCGGGACACCTCTCTGGGGCCAACGTCCTGACTTTC.

This chain uses TRBV2 with TRBJ1-2; tentative D call: TRBD1 (5 bases). Germline assignment: CDR1 SNHLY and CDR2 FYNNEI. This CDR3 comprises 14 residues. The ends were cut back, 3 bases at V and 4 bases at J, with 12 bases in the middle. CDR3 residues: CASSDDSPFYGYTF. CDR3 DNA sequence: TGTGCCAGCAGTGACGACAGCCCTTTCTATGGCTACACCTTC.

CDR3 bases: TGTGCCAGCAGCTCGCGGACTCTGGGGACCCAGTACTTC. Its translation: CASSSRTLGTQYF. V and J are TRBV14 and TRBJ2-5; tentative D call: TRBD2 (5 bases). The CDR3 spans 13 residues. V was trimmed by 5 bases and J by 7 bases, leaving 14 bases between them. Germline V gene sequence: CDR1 SGHDN, CDR2 FVKESK. Based on the CDR3 plus reference TRBV14 and TRBJ2-5, the full variable domain is EAGVTQFPSHSVIEKGQTVTLRCDPISGHDNLYWYRRVMGKEIKFLLHFVKESKQDESGMPNNRFLAERTGGTYSTLKVQPAELEDSGVYFCASSSRTLGTQYFGPGTRLLVL.

The genes are TRBV5-1 and TRBJ2-7; D is uncertain. CDR1 and CDR2 (germline): SGHRS, YFSETQ. This CDR3 is 15 amino acids long. The V and J ends lost 5 bases and 0 bases respectively, with 15 bases between them. The CDR3 region is CASRPLGGGSYEQYF. Here the CDR3 DNA reads TGCGCCAGCAGACCCCTCGGTGGCGGCTCCTACGAGCAGTACTTC. Based on the CDR3 plus reference TRBV5-1 and TRBJ2-7, the full variable domain is KAGVTQTPRYLIKTRGQQVTLSCSPISGHRSVSWYQQTPGQGLQFLFEYFSETQRNKGNFPGRFSGRQFSNSRSEMNVSTLELGDSALYLCASRPLGGGSYEQYFGPGTRLTVT.

The rearrangement links TRBV28 to TRBJ1-5; D call uncertain. The CDR3 has 10 residues. V was cut by 6 bases and J by 7 bases, with 4 bases left in between. Germline V gives CDR1 MDHEN, CDR2 SYDVKM. The CDR3 region is CASSEQPQHF. The CDR3 coding sequence is TGTGCCAGCAGCGAACAGCCCCAGCATTTT.

The chain recombines TRBV5-4 with TRBJ2-3; D is unresolved. The V gene lost 2 bases and the J gene lost 3 bases, with 7 bases spanning the gap. The CDR3 consists of 13 residues. Germline V CDR1 and CDR2: SGHNT, YYREEE (reference sequence). CDR3 DNA sequence: TGTGCCAGCAGCTTACAAGTTACAGATACGCAGTATTTT. This codes for CASSLQVTDTQYF.

This clonotype was seen more than once but under ten times. V usage is TRBV5-4 and J usage is TRBJ1-5, with TRBD1 as a possible D gene (5 bases). The CDR3 totals 13 residues. Germline values: CDR1 SGHNT, CDR2 YYREEE (reference sequence). The V end lost 2 bases, the J end lost 5 bases, and 8 bases lay between the germline ends. The CDR3 DNA reads TGTGCCAGCAGCTTAGGCAGGGATCAGCCCCAGCATTTT. Protein product: CASSLGRDQPQHF.

This clonotype has more than one count but fewer than ten. The J gene is TRBJ2-5, the V gene TRBV2; D remains unclear. V lost 3 bases and J lost 5, with 4 bases in between. CDR1 is SNHLY, CDR2 FYNNEI, per germline. The CDR3 spans 11 residues. In nucleotides, the CDR3 is TGTGCCAGCAGTGAGGGTGAGACCCAGTACTTC. This translates into CASSEGETQYF.

V gene TRBV12-3 or TRBV12-4 combines with J gene TRBJ2-1, with TRBD2 identical over 9 bases. The CDR3 sequence is 17 residues long. Losses at the gene ends were 3 bases for V and 0 bases for J; bases not matched to a gene: 6. DNA for the CDR3: TGTGCCAGCAGTTTTAAGGGTAGCGGGAGCTCCTACAATGAGCAGTTCTTC. It yields the protein CASSFKGSGSSYNEQFF.

This chain connects TRBV9 to TRBJ2-2, with 10 bases that match TRBD1. Germline values: CDR1 SGDLS, CDR2 YYNGEE. V lost 0 bases and J lost 6; bases outside the gene matches: 5. The CDR3 is 16 amino acids. In nucleotides, the CDR3 is TGTGCCAGCAGCGTAGGAGTGGGACAGGGGTCCGGGGAGCTGTTTTTT. Residues: CASSVGVGQGSGELFF.

This chain links TRBV5-1 with TRBJ2-7; D not certain. The CDR3 is 14 residues long. V dropped 3 bases and J dropped 6 bases, with 16 bases sitting between them. Germline V gene data show CDR1 as SGHRS and CDR2 as YFSETQ. The CDR3 DNA follows: TGCGCCAGCAGCTCGGCGGTTAGCTGGAGCGAGCAGTACTTC. Amino acid sequence: CASSSAVSWSEQYF.

This sequence joins TRBV15 and TRBJ1-2, with 8 bases matching TRBD1. The CDR3 covers 13 residues. Germline loops: CDR1 LNHNV, CDR2 YYDKDF (reference sequence). V lost 5 bases to trimming and J lost 3 bases; unmatched junction nucleotides: 2. The CDR3 bases are TGTGCCACCAGCGTACAGGGGGACTATGGCTACACCTTC. Translation gives CATSVQGDYGYTF.